Shown below are 5 T cell receptor beta chains from a single sample sequenced in a study of regulatory T cells in long-lasting Graves disease. Time point defined: newly diagnosed GD, antithyroid drugs for less than 3 months. Following extraction of RNA from PBMCs, that RNA was used to make the TCR library. TCR beta libraries were built with iRepertoire HTBI primers and Arm-PCR of CDR3 regions. Each CDR3 protein gets one entry after TCRdb re-called the multiplex PCR reads with MiXCR. The table has about 430,000 distinct CDR3 sequences, about 15% seen once. The sample also formed part of further work on T cells in Graves' hyperthyroidism and ophthalmopathy.

Specimen: peripheral blood mononuclear cells (PBMCs), collected at new diagnosis, from a patient treated with antithyroid drugs. These receptors were taken from a woman aged 35 to 49 with Graves disease.

This clonotype was counted many times. The V and J genes are TRBV2 and TRBJ2-7; 9 nucleotides match TRBD1. CDR1 is SNHLY, CDR2 FYNNEI, per germline. The V and J ends lost 10 bases and 0 bases, in that order; junction bases with no gene match: 13. This CDR3 is 16 amino acids long. The CDR3 coding sequence is TGTGCCATTTTACAAACCGGGACAGGGACCTCCTACGAGCAGTACTTC. Its translation: CAILQTGTGTSYEQYF.

V and J are TRBV6-1 and TRBJ1-1; a weak D match, TRBD1 (6 bases). Germline CDR1 and CDR2: MNHNS and SASEGT. Trimming removed 8 bases from V and 7 bases from J, with 14 bases in between. There are 12 residues in the CDR3. CDR3 sequence (DNA): TGTGCCAGCTCTCAAGGGGGTTTTGAAGCTTTCTTT. As protein: CASSQGGFEAFF.

This clonotype was seen repeatedly, ten times or more. V usage is TRBV28 and J usage is TRBJ2-3; TRBD1 matches at 8 bases. V gave up 5 bases and J gave up 6 bases; unmatched junction bases: 13. CDR1 and CDR2 (germline): MDHEN, SYDVKM. CDR3 length: 16 amino acids. CDR3 amino acids: CASSGTTGQVSDTQYF. In nucleotides, the CDR3 is TGTGCCAGCAGTGGAACAACGGGACAGGTTTCTGATACGCAGTATTTT. The whole variable domain, filled in from reference TRBV28 and TRBJ2-3, reads DVKVTQSSRYLVKRTGEKVFLECVQDMDHENMFWYRQDPGLGLRLIYFSYDVKMKEKGDIPEGYSVSREKKERFSLILESASTNQTSMYLCASSGTTGQVSDTQYFGPGTRLTVL.

This clonotype appeared many times. J is TRBJ2-5 and V is TRBV30; D might be TRBD2 (6 bases). Germline V lookup: CDR1 GTSNPN, CDR2 SVGIG (reference sequence). The CDR3 is made up of 12 amino acids. The V gene lost 5 bases and the J gene lost 1 base, with 8 bases spanning the gap. DNA for the CDR3: TGTGCCTGGGCTAGCGCCCAAGAGACCCAGTACTTC. This gives the protein CAWASAQETQYF.

This clonotype was recorded many times. The rearrangement joins TRBV24-1 to TRBJ2-1, with 8 bases that match TRBD1. The V segment lost 9 bases and the J segment 7 bases; nucleotides outside the gene matches: 13. Germline lookup yields CDR1 KGHDR and CDR2 SFDVKD. The CDR3 length is 15 residues. The CDR3 spells CATETATDRENEQFF. The CDR3, as DNA: TGTGCCACCGAGACCGCTACGGACAGGGAAAATGAGCAGTTCTTC.